The table lists the clone carrying this TCR beta chain with a count of one. What it recognizes is unknown. The data derive from a study of OX40 agonist ivuxolimab in advanced cancers. At the level of the study: Patients in the trial were receiving intravenous ivuxolimab every 2 weeks, at doses of 0.01 to 10 mg/kg.

V was pared by 4 bases and J by 7 bases, with 11 bases of the junction left unmatched. Germline V gene lookup returns CDR1 MNHNY and CDR2 SVGAGI (reference sequence). The CDR3 spans 15 residues. Some clones are missing from TCRdb's copy, which holds only in-frame ones; the method was immunoSEQ multiplex PCR. The sample lists approximately 60,000 clones, approximately 88% occurring once. The study sampled blood at baseline, cycle 4 day 1, and cycle 7 day 1. Study-level results: Undetermined was the antigen specificity of the expanded peripheral T cells.

This clonotype was obtained from an adult with an advanced solid tumor such as melanoma, head and neck, liver or kidney cancer. Sequencing was performed on CD4+ or CD8+ T cells sorted from blood, taken in a trial of the OX40 agonist ivuxolimab. The rearrangement links TRBV6-6 to TRBJ1-2; 8 bases line up with TRBD1. CDR3 nucleotides: TGTGCCAGCAGTTGGACGGACAGGGCCCCCGGTGGCTACACCTTC. As protein: CASSWTDRAPGGYTF.